The present entry profiles one T cell receptor (beta chain) with its context. In the authors' methods: Reference gene primer amplification yielded estimated nucleated cell counts. Sequencing used immunoSEQ multiplex PCR; TCRdb keeps in-frame clones, though not all of them. The D gene and trimming were derived from the DNA, and the V and J assignments and clone size from that table. The sample has tens of thousands of clones, roughly 86% seen once. The entry originates in a study of blood T cell repertoires in COVID-19. Study background: The samples span acute and convalescent COVID-19 from the United States, Italy and Spain. Sources were T cells, B-cell-depleted T cells, or PBMCs; the material itself was cDNA or gDNA.

The CDR3 consists of 15 residues. Germline lookup yields CDR1 MGHRA and CDR2 YSYEKL. Trimming at V came to 4 bases and at J to 3 bases, leaving 4 bases not matched to a gene. This rearrangement joins TRBV4-1 to TRBJ2-2, with 8 bases matching TRBD1. Sequencing used peripheral blood. The clonotype comes from a man over 45 with acute or convalescent COVID-19. The CDR3 nucleotides are TGCGCCAGCAGCCCTGGACAGGGTGACACCGGGGAGCTGTTTTTT. Its protein is CASSPGQGDTGELFF.